Below, 32 T cell receptor beta chains from the same sample are listed, as sequenced in a study of blood T cells in healthy people across ages. Together with a sample-barcoded 5' primer, a J-beta primer mix was included in a second PCR lasting about 7 to 11 cycles. TCRdb analysed the 5' RACE reads with MiXCR anew, one entry per CDR3 protein. In the table there are approximately 800,000 distinct CDR3 sequences, roughly three fifths of which are singletons. Sequenced: blood. These receptors all come from a middle-aged man in good health.

The chain links TRBV7-2 to TRBJ2-2; 8 bases agree with TRBD2. Germline V gene lookup returns CDR1 SGHTA and CDR2 FQGNSA. V gave up 3 bases and J gave up 0 bases; unmatched junction bases: 3. This CDR3 has 16 amino acids. CDR3 sequence (DNA): TGTGCCAGCAGCTTTCGAGCGGGGGCGAACACCGGGGAGCTGTTTTTT. This translates into CASSFRAGANTGELFF.

This rearrangement joins TRBV12-3 or TRBV12-4 to TRBJ1-2; 8 bases match TRBD1. The CDR3 sequence is 12 residues long. The trim removed 6 bases at V and 5 bases at J, leaving 2 bases unmatched. The CDR3 nucleotides are TGTGCCAGCAGGGGACAGGTGTATGGCTACACCTTC. Protein product: CASRGQVYGYTF.

Here the CDR3 reads CASRTDRSSYEQYF. As DNA, the CDR3 is TGTGCCAGCAGAACTGACAGGAGCTCCTACGAGCAGTACTTC. This chain links TRBV28 with TRBJ2-7; D is perhaps TRBD1 (6 bases). The CDR3 covers 14 residues. The germline V gene has CDR1 MDHEN and CDR2 SYDVKM. V lost 6 bases and J lost 0, with 12 bases in between.

A few counts support this clonotype. The chain has TRBV20-1 and TRBJ2-7; 13 positions agree with TRBD2. J lost 4 bases, V lost 6 bases, and 12 bases had no gene match. This CDR3 is built from 16 residues. Germline V gene data show CDR1 as DFQATT and CDR2 as SNEGSKA (reference sequence). CDR3 nucleotides: TGCAGTGCCTCCGGACTAGCGGGGGACCAGAGTTACGAGCAGTACTTC. Translation gives CSASGLAGDQSYEQYF.

The chain links TRBV28 to TRBJ1-5; D unresolved. In germline, CDR1 is MDHEN, CDR2 SYDVKM. V lost 3 bases, J lost 9 bases, and 9 bases lay in between. The CDR3 is 12 residues long. The CDR3 sequence: CASSFGDRPQHF. CDR3 bases: TGTGCCAGCAGTTTTGGGGATCGGCCCCAGCATTTT.

This clonotype occurred many times. The genes are TRBV6-5 and TRBJ2-7; 8 bases line up with TRBD2. Trimming took 5 bases from V and 3 from J; bases not matched to a gene: 9. The germline CDR1 and CDR2 sequences are MNHEY and SVGAGI. The CDR3 has 15 amino acids. CDR3 sequence (DNA): TGTGCCAGCAGTCCGACCCTACTAGCGGACTACGAGCAGTACTTC. Its protein is CASSPTLLADYEQYF.

This chain uses TRBV20-1 with TRBJ2-3; perhaps D is TRBD1 or TRBD2 (5 bases each). CDR3 length: 16 residues. The V end was cut by 5 bases, the J end by 3 bases, with 21 bases between. CDR1 and CDR2 from the germline V gene are DFQATT and SNEGSKA (reference sequence). CDR3 sequence (DNA): TGCAGTGCTTCCAGGGAGAACAGACCGACAACAGATACGCAGTATTTT. Translated, it gives CSASRENRPTTDTQYF.

V gene TRBV6-6 combines with J gene TRBJ2-5; D is possibly TRBD1 (6 bases). CDR3 size: 14 residues. The V gene's germline CDR1 is MNHNY and CDR2 SVGAGI (reference sequence). Trimming took 7 bases from V and 1 from J, leaving 13 bases between them. The CDR3 nucleotides are TGTGCCAGCACAGAATTGGACAGCCAAGAGACCCAGTACTTC. The encoded protein is CASTELDSQETQYF.

V and J are TRBV18 and TRBJ2-3; D is possibly TRBD1 (5 bases). Trimming took 3 bases from V and 4 from J, leaving 11 bases between them. The CDR3 is 14 residues long. Germline lookup yields CDR1 KGHSH and CDR2 LQKENI. The CDR3 is CASSPERGSDTQYF. CDR3 in DNA: TGTGCCAGCTCACCGGAAAGGGGCTCAGATACGCAGTATTTT.

V usage is TRBV11-2 and J usage is TRBJ2-3; perhaps TRBD1 as D (5 bases). V lost 2 bases, J lost 10 bases, and 16 bases lay in between. CDR1 and CDR2 from the germline V gene are SGHAT and FQNNGV. The CDR3 extends over 14 amino acids. The CDR3 spells CASSLLGGHNAQYF. The CDR3 DNA sequence: TGTGCCAGCAGCTTATTGGGTGGACATAATGCGCAGTATTTT.

V gene TRBV25-1 combines with J gene TRBJ1-6, with a possible D match to TRBD1 (5 bases). Germline CDR1 reads MGHDK; CDR2 reads SYGVNS. CDR3 length: 15 residues. The V and J ends lost 6 bases and 8 bases respectively, with 17 bases between them. This chain's CDR3 is CASSARGGMDSPLHF. The CDR3 nucleotides read TGTGCCAGCAGCGCTCGCGGGGGGATGGATTCACCCCTCCACTTT.

The V gene is TRBV7-2, the J gene TRBJ1-6; D perhaps matches TRBD1 (6 bases). CDR3 length: 13 amino acids. The ends were cut back, 9 bases at V and 14 bases at J, with 20 bases in the middle. Germline CDR1 and CDR2: SGHTA and FQGNSA. The CDR3 spells CASKLDRGAALHF. The CDR3 coding sequence is TGTGCCAGTAAATTGGATCGGGGGGCAGCCCTCCACTTT.

V and J are TRBV10-3 and TRBJ2-3, with D possibly matching TRBD1 (5 bases). Trimming left V 3 bases short and J 0 bases short, with 13 bases between. In germline, CDR1 is ENHRY, CDR2 SYGVKD. The length of the CDR3 is 16 residues. The CDR3 region has the DNA TGTGCCATCAGTGAAAGGTCAGGGATTAGCACAGATACGCAGTATTTT. It codes for CAISERSGISTDTQYF.

This clonotype was counted only a few times. The gene calls are TRBV3-1 and TRBJ1-2; tentative D call: TRBD1 (6 bases). From germline, CDR1 is LGHDT and CDR2 YNNKEL (reference sequence). This CDR3 is 15 amino acids long. Trimming took off 0 bases at V and 6 bases at J, with 14 bases between the two ends. The CDR3 region is CASSQDLVGGDGYTF. CDR3 in DNA: TGTGCCAGCAGCCAAGATCTAGTAGGGGGAGATGGCTACACCTTC.

The J gene is TRBJ1-6, the V gene TRBV4-2; D ambiguous. CDR3 size: 13 residues. Between the trimmed V and J ends, which lost 0 bases and 10 bases, there was a span of 7 bases. CDR1 and CDR2 from the germline V gene are LGHNA and YNFKEQ. CDR3 in DNA: TGTGCCAGCAGCCAAGAAGACCGGTCACCCCTCCACTTT. Translation gives CASSQEDRSPLHF.

With respect to this clonotype: One junction end does not reproduce the germline sequence, and a read error may be involved. The V gene is TRBV20-1, the J gene TRBJ2-5; the D gene is possibly TRBD1 (5 bases). CDR1 and CDR2 (germline): DFQATT, SNEGSKA (reference sequence). The CDR3 sequence is 13 residues long. CDR3 loop: CSARRTSQEPQYF. CDR3 in DNA: TGCAGTGCTAGACGGACAAGTCAAGAGCCCCAGTACTTC.

The rearrangement uses TRBV9 and TRBJ2-6; 7 bases are shared with TRBD1. The CDR3 totals 18 residues. Losses at the gene ends were 3 bases for V and 2 bases for J; bases not matched to a gene: 11. Germline CDR1 and CDR2: SGDLS and YYNGEE. The CDR3 spells CASSAGRGGAAGANVLTF. The CDR3 DNA reads as TGTGCCAGCAGCGCGGGGCGAGGGGGCGCGGCTGGGGCCAACGTCCTGACTTTC.

The chain couples TRBV6-6 to TRBJ2-7; D perhaps matches TRBD1 (5 bases). The J call could be wrong; TRBJ2-4 is a better fit for the DNA end. CDR3 length: 15 residues. Germline CDR1 MNHNY, CDR2 SVGAGI (reference sequence). CDR3 DNA: TGTGCCAGCAGTTACTTGCAAGGGGTAGAGAGCATTCAGTACTTC. This gives the protein CASSYLQGVESIQYF.

The V and J genes are TRBV29-1 and TRBJ2-1, with 13 bases identical to TRBD2. TRBJ2-7 explains the end of the DNA better; the J call may be wrong. This CDR3 is 16 amino acids long. Germline CDR1 reads SQVTM; CDR2 reads ANQGSEA. The CDR3 protein is CSVEGLAGTPYNEQYF. Here the CDR3 DNA reads TGCAGCGTCGAGGGACTAGCGGGAACCCCCTACAATGAGCAGTACTTC.

The chain couples TRBV29-1 to TRBJ2-1, with TRBD2 as a possible D gene (5 bases). Germline V gene lookup returns CDR1 SQVTM and CDR2 ANQGSEA. V was trimmed by 6 bases and J by 8 bases, leaving 11 bases between them. This CDR3 contains 11 residues. CDR3 region: CSVYTRYEQFF. CDR3 nucleotides: TGCAGCGTGTACACTAGGTATGAGCAGTTCTTC.

The chain carries TRBV29-1 and TRBJ2-1; D might be TRBD2 (6 bases). Germline V gene data show CDR1 as SQVTM and CDR2 as ANQGSEA. V lost 6 bases and J lost 9, with 27 bases in between. CDR3 length: 16 amino acids. CDR3 loop: CSVSQLAWRDGGEQFF. The CDR3 nucleotides read TGCAGCGTCTCACAACTCGCCTGGCGGGATGGAGGTGAGCAGTTCTTC.

The V and J genes are TRBV6-4 and TRBJ2-7, with TRBD2 matching over 12 bases. From germline, CDR1 is MRHNA and CDR2 SNTAGT. V lost 0 bases, J lost 3 bases, and 12 bases stayed unmatched. There are 19 residues in the CDR3. DNA of the CDR3: TGTGCCAGCAGTGACTCAACTAGCGGGGGGCCCCCGGGACTCTACGAGCAGTACTTC. This sequence encodes CASSDSTSGGPPGLYEQYF.

This clonotype was seen just once. The rearrangement uses TRBV18 and TRBJ2-3, with D possibly being TRBD1 or TRBD2 (5 bases each). The CDR3 length is 13 residues. With 6 bases removed from V and 5 bases from J, the gap between germline ends came to 12 bases. Germline loops: CDR1 KGHSH, CDR2 LQKENI. This chain's CDR3 is CASSGTAQDTQYF. The CDR3 nucleotides are TGTGCCAGCTCCGGGACGGCACAAGATACGCAGTATTTT. The full variable domain, its missing parts supplied by reference TRBV18 and TRBJ2-3, is NAGVMQNPRHLVRRRGQEARLRCSPMKGHSHVYWYRQLPEEGLKFMVYLQKENIIDESGMPKERFSAEFPKEGPSILRIQQVVRGDSAAYFCASSGTAQDTQYFGPGTRLTVL.

The chain recombines TRBV28 with TRBJ2-3; TRBD1 aligns across 8 bases. The V gene's germline CDR1 is MDHEN and CDR2 SYDVKM. The V gene end was trimmed by 4 bases and the J gene end by 5 bases; junction bases not matched to a gene: 8. This CDR3 spans 15 amino acids. CDR3 in DNA: TGTGCCAGCAGTTCCCCAGGACAGGGAAAAGATACGCAGTATTTT. Protein product: CASSSPGQGKDTQYF. The entire variable domain, with the rest obtained from reference TRBV28 and TRBJ2-3, is as follows: DVKVTQSSRYLVKRTGEKVFLECVQDMDHENMFWYRQDPGLGLRLIYFSYDVKMKEKGDIPEGYSVSREKKERFSLILESASTNQTSMYLCASSSPGQGKDTQYFGPGTRLTVL.

A few counts support this clonotype. The genes are TRBV5-5 and TRBJ1-1, with D maybe TRBD1 (6 bases). Germline V gene data show CDR1 as SGHKS and CDR2 as YYEKEE (reference sequence). CDR3 length: 18 residues. V lost 0 bases and J 4 bases, leaving 22 bases between the germline ends. CDR3 protein: CASSLVLQGGSLRTEAFF. As DNA, the CDR3 is TGTGCCAGCAGCTTGGTCTTACAGGGAGGTAGCTTGCGCACTGAAGCTTTCTTT.

The V and J genes are TRBV12-3 or TRBV12-4 and TRBJ2-1; D possibly uses TRBD1 or TRBD2 (5 bases each). With 7 bases removed from V and 12 bases from J, the gap between germline ends came to 13 bases. The CDR3 runs 11 residues. CDR3 protein: CASTGRGGQFF. In DNA, the CDR3 is TGTGCCAGCACCGGTCGGGGCGGGCAGTTCTTC.

V usage is TRBV7-2 and J usage is TRBJ2-1; weak D call: TRBD2 (5 bases). This CDR3 is 16 amino acids long. Per the germline V gene, CDR1 is SGHTA and CDR2 is FQGNSA. V shed 0 bases and J shed 13 bases, with 22 bases lying between them. The CDR3 sequence is CASSLAHFGRRDHQFF. For the CDR3, the DNA is TGTGCCAGCAGCTTAGCGCACTTCGGGCGTCGGGATCACCAGTTCTTC.

The V call is TRBV2, the J call TRBJ2-6; 9 nucleotides align to TRBD2. CDR3 size: 16 residues. From germline, CDR1 is SNHLY and CDR2 FYNNEI. V trimming: 6 bases; J trimming: 2 bases; junction bases outside the gene matches: 5. CDR3: CASRIAGVPGANVLTF. The CDR3 bases are TGTGCCAGCAGGATAGCGGGGGTCCCTGGGGCCAACGTCCTGACTTTC.

The CDR3 reads CASSIDRAQETQYF. The CDR3 DNA reads as TGTGCCAGCAGTATCGACAGAGCGCAAGAGACCCAGTACTTC. V usage is TRBV28 and J usage is TRBJ2-5; a possible D gene is TRBD1 (5 bases). Trimming pared 5 bases from V and 2 bases from J, leaving 12 bases between. The CDR3 is 14 amino acids. CDR1 MDHEN and CDR2 SYDVKM come from the germline V gene.

The chain uses TRBV11-2 and TRBJ1-2; D might be TRBD1 (6 bases). CDR3 length equals 13 residues. From germline, CDR1 is SGHAT and CDR2 FQNNGV. Trimming shortened V by 5 bases and J by 6 bases, and 13 bases separated the two germline ends. The chain's CDR3 is CASSPTGLDGYTF. The CDR3 region has the DNA TGTGCCAGCAGCCCGACAGGATTGGATGGCTACACCTTC. Full variable domain (rest looked up from reference TRBV11-2 and TRBJ1-2): EAGVAQSPRYKIIEKRQSVAFWCNPISGHATLYWYQQILGQGPKLLIQFQNNGVVDDSQLPKDRFSAERLKGVDSTLKIQPAKLEDSAVYLCASSPTGLDGYTFGSGTRLTVV.

This rearrangement joins TRBV6-4 to TRBJ2-1; 7 bases are a match to TRBD1. Germline loops: CDR1 MRHNA, CDR2 SNTAGT. The CDR3 runs 14 residues. V was pared by 6 bases and J by 8 bases, with 10 bases of the junction left unmatched. CDR3 DNA sequence: TGTGCCAGCAGCGGAACAGGGGCTGGGGATGAGCAGTTCTTC. Translated: CASSGTGAGDEQFF.

A few counts support this clonotype. V gene TRBV7-8 combines with J gene TRBJ2-7; possibly TRBD2 for D (6 bases). V lost 5 bases and J lost 3, with 14 bases in between. CDR1 SGHVS and CDR2 FQNEAQ come from the germline V gene. This CDR3 has 14 amino acids. The CDR3 coding sequence is TGTGCCAGCAGCCCCGTGGGGGGTAACTACGAGCAGTACTTC. It specifies CASSPVGGNYEQYF.